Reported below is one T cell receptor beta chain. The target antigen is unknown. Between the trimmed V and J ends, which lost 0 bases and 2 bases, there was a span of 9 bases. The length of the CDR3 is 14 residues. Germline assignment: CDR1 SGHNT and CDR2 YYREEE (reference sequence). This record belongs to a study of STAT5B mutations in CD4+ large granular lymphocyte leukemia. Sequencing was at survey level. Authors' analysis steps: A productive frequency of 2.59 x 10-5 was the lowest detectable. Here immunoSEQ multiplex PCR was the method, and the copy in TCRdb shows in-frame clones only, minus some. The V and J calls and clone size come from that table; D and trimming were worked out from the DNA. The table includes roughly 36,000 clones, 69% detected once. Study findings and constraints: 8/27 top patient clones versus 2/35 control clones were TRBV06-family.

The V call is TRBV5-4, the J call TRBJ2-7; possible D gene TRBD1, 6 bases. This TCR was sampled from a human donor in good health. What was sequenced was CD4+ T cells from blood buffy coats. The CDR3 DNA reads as TGTGCCAGCAGCTTGGGCAGGGGCCCCTACGAGCAGTACTTC. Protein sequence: CASSLGRGPYEQYF.